This TCR beta chain is drawn from a study of blood T cell repertoires in COVID-19. Background on the study: Acute and convalescent COVID-19 specimens originated in the United States, Italy and Spain. The cDNA or gDNA used as material had been derived from T cells, B-cell-depleted T cells, or PBMCs.

This CDR3 contains 13 residues. CDR1 is SGHDN and CDR2 is FVKESK in the germline V gene. Trimming cost V 4 bases and J 4 bases, with 7 bases left between them. Repertoires were generated with immunoSEQ multiplex PCR, while TCRdb's copy carries only in-frame clones and drops some. There are about 290,000 clones in the sample; 70% to 90% occur only once, and around 4% lies in the top ten. Sequencing input: peripheral blood. This chain connects TRBV14 to TRBJ2-2; possible D gene TRBD1, 5 bases. This TCR was sampled from a woman in her 50s with active or convalescent COVID-19. The CDR3 loop reads CASSPTATGELFF. The CDR3 nucleotides read TGTGCCAGCAGCCCGACAGCCACCGGGGAGCTGTTTTTT.